Presented here are 10 T cell receptor beta chains from one specimen sequenced in a study of blood T cell repertoires in COVID-19. TCRdb's table, derived via immunoSEQ multiplex PCR, lists solely in-frame clones and lacks some. Of 75,000 to 95,000 clones listed, approximately 78% were seen once; the top ten hold under 35%. What was sequenced was peripheral blood. The source is a human donor in a cohort sampled during active COVID-19.

The chain links TRBV5-1 to TRBJ2-2, with TRBD1 identical over 9 bases. V lost 3 bases, J lost 6 bases, and 6 bases stayed unmatched. Germline CDR1 reads SGHRS; CDR2 reads YFSETQ. This CDR3 region has 15 residues. The chain's CDR3 is CASSSEQGASGELFF. The CDR3, as DNA: TGCGCCAGCAGCTCGGAACAGGGGGCGTCCGGGGAGCTGTTTTTT.

This clone came up once. This chain links TRBV7-9 with TRBJ1-1; D is uncertain. Trimming took 5 bases from V and 1 from J, leaving 8 bases between them. Germline CDR1 reads SEHNR; CDR2 reads FQNEAQ (reference sequence). The CDR3 extends over 13 amino acids. CDR3 coding DNA: TGTGCCAGCAGCCCCACAACGAACACTGAAGCTTTCTTT. It encodes CASSPTTNTEAFF.

The chain recombines TRBV11-2 with TRBJ2-1; TRBD1 matches 8 bases. V shed 2 bases, J shed 10 bases, and the junction held 10 bases outside the gene matches. CDR3 length: 15 residues. From germline, CDR1 is SGHAT and CDR2 FQNNGV. CDR3 in amino acids: CASSLSGQGLGEQFF. The CDR3 DNA is TGTGCCAGCAGCTTAAGTGGACAGGGTCTTGGGGAGCAGTTCTTC.

The chain uses TRBV9 and TRBJ1-2; D uncertain. V gave up 0 bases and J gave up 1 base, with 13 bases separating them. In germline, CDR1 is SGDLS, CDR2 YYNGEE. The CDR3 contains 16 residues. DNA of the CDR3: TGTGCCAGCAGCGTAGGGGAGGACCGAATTAACTATGGCTACACCTTC. This encodes CASSVGEDRINYGYTF. Together with reference TRBV9 and TRBJ1-2, the CDR3 gives the full variable domain: DSGVTQTPKHLITATGQRVTLRCSPRSGDLSVYWYQQSLDQGLQFLIQYYNGEERAKGNILERFSAQQFPDLHSELNLSSLELGDSALYFCASSVGEDRINYGYTFGSGTRLTVV.

V and J are TRBV5-4 and TRBJ1-6, with TRBD1 matching 8 bases. Germline CDR1 is SGHNT and CDR2 is YYREEE (reference sequence). With 3 bases clipped from V and 6 bases from J, the junction kept 5 bases outside the gene matches. The CDR3 covers 15 residues. The CDR3 loop is CASSSGQGGNSPLHF. The CDR3 region has the DNA TGTGCCAGCAGCTCTGGACAGGGCGGTAATTCACCCCTCCACTTT.

This chain uses TRBV7-6 with TRBJ2-7; 9 positions agree with TRBD2. The V gene's germline CDR1 is SGHVS and CDR2 FNYEAQ. The J segment lost 0 bases and the V segment lost 5 bases, leaving 8 bases of the junction unmatched. The CDR3 is 16 residues long. CDR3 loop: CASSPRAGGYSYEQYF. The CDR3 DNA is TGTGCCAGCAGCCCACGAGCGGGGGGTTACTCCTACGAGCAGTACTTC.

This chain links TRBV3-1 (or the pseudogene TRBV3-2) with TRBJ2-3, with 9 bases aligning to TRBD2. The trim removed 0 bases at V and 0 bases at J, leaving 4 bases unmatched. CDR3 length equals 17 residues. Germline V gives CDR1 LGHDT, CDR2 YNNKEL (reference sequence). CDR3 coding DNA: TGTGCCAGCAGCCAAGATTTGGGACTAGCTAGCACAGATACGCAGTATTTT. This sequence encodes CASSQDLGLASTDTQYF.

The chain has TRBV9 and TRBJ2-3; D remains unclear. V lost 0 bases and J lost 5, with 10 bases in between. CDR1 is SGDLS, CDR2 YYNGEE, per germline. The CDR3 spans 14 residues. This CDR3 reads CASSVDVAVDTQYF. CDR3 sequence (DNA): TGTGCCAGCAGCGTAGACGTCGCGGTAGATACGCAGTATTTT.

The gene calls are TRBV5-1 and TRBJ2-1, with D perhaps TRBD2 (6 bases). Trimming took 1 base from V and 6 from J, leaving 11 bases between them. Germline V gene data show CDR1 as SGHRS and CDR2 as YFSETQ. This CDR3 has 14 amino acids. The CDR3 DNA sequence: TGCGCCAGCAGCTTGTTGGGGGGACTCAATGAGCAGTTCTTC. It specifies CASSLLGGLNEQFF.

The V and J genes are TRBV7-3 and TRBJ2-3, with D hard to call. This CDR3 has 14 residues. The germline V and J ends were trimmed by 4 bases and 2 bases, with 10 bases remaining between them. The germline gives CDR1 SGHTA, CDR2 FQGTGA. The CDR3 nucleotides are TGTGCCAGCAGCTCCCGGGTGGCCACAGATACGCAGTATTTT. This translates into CASSSRVATDTQYF.